The rows below give T cell receptor beta chains drawn from one sample of a study of T cells in Graves' hyperthyroidism and ophthalmopathy. From the multiplex PCR reads, TCRdb called clonotypes with MiXCR, one entry per CDR3 protein. The profile covers 660,000 or so distinct CDR3 sequences, with under 25% appearing a single time and roughly a third taken by the ten largest. The sequenced sample consisted of blood. These receptors were obtained from a man aged 30 to 39 with Graves' ophthalmopathy. CDR3s include the opening cysteine and the closing phenylalanine or tryptophan. D genes are given only for firm matches. Not all rows give a size; the values are once, few, many and, for expanded clones, a class.

17	TRBV4-1	TRBD1	TRBJ2-2	NA	CASSLNYRGPNTGELFF	TGCGCCAGCAGCCTAAACTACAGGGGACCAAACACCGGGGAGCTGTTTTTT
17	TRBV28	NA	TRBJ1-4	NA	CASSLKGQPPPNEKLFF	TGTGCCAGCAGTTTAAAGGGGCAGCCGCCCCCCAATGAAAAACTGTTTTTT
15	TRBV7-8	NA	TRBJ1-1	NA	CASSLRGMGNTEAFF	TGTGCCAGCAGCTTACGCGGGATGGGGAACACTGAAGCTTTCTTT
15	TRBV12-3/TRBV12-4	NA	TRBJ1-2	NA	CASSGGRSASGGYTF	TGTGCCAGCAGCGGGGGACGATCAGCCTCCGGAGGCTACACCTTC
16	TRBV2	TRBD2	TRBJ2-3	few	CASSEWAGGPSDTQYF	TGTGCCAGCAGTGAATGGGCGGGAGGGCCTTCAGATACGCAGTATTTT
13	TRBV5-1	NA	TRBJ1-1	few	CASSLGQRPEAFF	TGCGCCAGCAGCTTGGGACAGCGGCCTGAAGCTTTCTTT
14	TRBV20-1	NA	TRBJ2-2	NA	CSAKQHPNTGELFF	TGCAGTGCTAAGCAACACCCGAACACCGGGGAGCTGTTTTTT
18	TRBV5-1	NA	TRBJ2-6	many	CASSLDVTGYSGANVLTF	TGCGCCAGCAGCTTGGATGTGACAGGTTACTCTGGGGCCAACGTCCTGACTTTC
15	TRBV10-2	NA	TRBJ1-1	few	CASSESGAPSARAFF	TGCGCCAGCAGTGAGTCGGGGGCCCCTTCGGCCCGGGCTTTCTTT
15	TRBV20-1	TRBD2	TRBJ2-3	NA	CSARDGGRGTDTQYF	TGCAGTGCTAGAGATGGCGGGAGGGGCACAGATACGCAGTATTTT
11	TRBV15	NA	TRBJ1-1	NA	CATSRDPVAFF	TGTGCCACCAGCAGAGATCCCGTGGCTTTCTTT
13	TRBV6-5	NA	TRBJ2-1	NA	CASSYASYSEQFF	TGTGCCAGCAGTTACGCGTCGTACAGTGAGCAGTTCTTC
14	TRBV7-9	NA	TRBJ1-3	NA	CASSPGPSGNTIYF	TGTGCCAGCAGCCCGGGGCCCTCTGGAAACACCATATATTTT
18	TRBV15	TRBD1	TRBJ2-3	many	CATSRDPGTGGRTDTQYF	TGTGCCACCAGCAGAGACCCCGGGACAGGGGGCAGGACAGATACGCAGTATTTT
15	TRBV27	NA	TRBJ2-1	once	CASSTAESSYNEQFF	TGTGCCAGCAGTACCGCGGAGAGCTCCTACAATGAGCAGTTCTTC
15	TRBV5-1	TRBD1	TRBJ2-7	few	CASSTGQGRSYEQYF	TGCGCCAGCAGCACTGGACAGGGGCGTTCCTACGAGCAGTACTTC
15	TRBV7-9	NA	TRBJ1-4	few	CASSLARATNEKLFF	TGTGCCAGCAGCTTAGCAAGGGCAACTAATGAAAAACTGTTTTTT
16	TRBV7-9	NA	TRBJ2-1	many	CASSLERMSSYNEQFF	TGTGCCAGCAGCTTAGAGCGGATGAGCTCCTACAATGAGCAGTTCTTC
15	TRBV10-3	TRBD1	TRBJ2-1	NA	CAISEGQGPDNEQFF	TGTGCCATCAGTGAGGGACAGGGGCCAGACAATGAGCAGTTCTTC
19	TRBV28	TRBD1	TRBJ1-5	few	CASSLYGTGGRYSNQPQHF	TGTGCCAGCAGTTTATATGGGACAGGGGGGCGATATAGCAATCAGCCCCAGCATTTT
17	TRBV7-2	TRBD2	TRBJ2-1	few	CASSSPTLAGDPDEQFF	TGTGCCAGCAGCTCGCCCACCCTAGCGGGAGATCCGGATGAGCAGTTCTTC
9	TRBV2	NA	TRBJ1-2	NA	CASTDGYTF	TGTGCCAGCACGGATGGCTACACCTTC
14	TRBV6-4	NA	TRBJ1-1	few	CASTANPGNTEAFF	TGTGCCAGCACCGCAAACCCGGGAAACACTGAAGCTTTCTTT
13	TRBV4-3	NA	TRBJ1-1	many	CASSSDQNTEAFF	TGCGCCAGCAGTTCTGACCAGAACACTGAAGCTTTCTTT
15	TRBV5-4	NA	TRBJ2-7	NA	CASSLEGGASYEQYF	TGTGCCAGCAGCTTGGAGGGCGGAGCCTCCTACGAGCAGTACTTC
15	TRBV7-9	NA	TRBJ2-3	NA	CASSLHGSDTDTQYF	TGTGCCAGCAGCTTACACGGGAGCGACACAGATACGCAGTATTTT
14	TRBV28	NA	TRBJ1-1	NA	CASRGGGGNTEAFF	TGTGCCAGCAGAGGGGGGGGAGGGAACACTGAAGCTTTCTTT
15	TRBV28	NA	TRBJ2-7	many	CASSPPEGSRSEQYF	TGTGCCAGCAGTCCCCCAGAAGGTAGCAGATCCGAGCAGTACTTC
15	TRBV7-2	NA	TRBJ1-4	NA	CASSLEPRWGEKLFF	TGTGCCAGCAGCTTAGAACCCAGATGGGGAGAAAAACTGTTTTTT
15	TRBV5-1	NA	TRBJ2-2	few	CASTENPGRTGELFF	TGCGCCAGCACCGAGAATCCAGGTCGAACCGGGGAGCTGTTTTTT
15	TRBV6-1	TRBD1	TRBJ1-6	NA	CASSPTGGRDSPLHF	TGTGCCAGCAGTCCGACAGGGGGAAGGGATTCACCCCTCCACTTT
15	TRBV19	NA	TRBJ1-1	few	CASSPGGRLNTEAFF	TGTGCCAGTAGTCCCGGAGGACGGTTGAACACTGAAGCTTTCTTT
15	TRBV27	TRBD2	TRBJ2-7	many	CASSLSTSAPYEQYF	TGTGCCAGCAGTTTGTCGACTAGCGCCCCCTACGAGCAGTACTTC
17	TRBV19	TRBD1	TRBJ2-6	NA	CASSRPVTGSGANVLTF	TGTGCCAGTAGCCGACCCGTGACAGGGTCTGGGGCCAACGTCCTGACTTTC
16	TRBV12-5	NA	TRBJ2-1	few	CASGLPFRGKGSEQFF	TGTGCTAGTGGTTTGCCCTTCCGTGGAAAAGGGAGTGAGCAGTTCTTC
15	TRBV13	TRBD1	TRBJ2-1	many	CASSLAGQGDNEQFF	TGTGCCAGCAGCCTAGCCGGACAGGGGGACAATGAGCAGTTCTTC
13	TRBV19	NA	TRBJ2-7	few	CASRGSTTYEQYF	TGTGCCAGTAGAGGCAGTACGACCTACGAGCAGTACTTC
16	TRBV7-9	TRBD1	TRBJ2-7	few	CASSLVPSAGGDEQYF	TGTGCCAGCAGCTTAGTACCCTCGGCAGGGGGCGACGAGCAGTACTTC
14	TRBV28	NA	TRBJ2-3	few	CASSPEQVPDTQYF	TGTGCCAGCAGTCCAGAACAGGTACCAGATACGCAGTATTTT
17	TRBV11-3	NA	TRBJ2-1	NA	CASSLDYSGSGYNEQFF	TGTGCCAGCAGCTTAGATTACAGCGGATCGGGTTACAATGAGCAGTTCTTC
12	TRBV30	NA	TRBJ2-1	many	CAWSVVGYEQFF	TGTGCCTGGAGTGTTGTGGGATATGAGCAGTTCTTC
16	TRBV5-1	NA	TRBJ2-7	few	CASSLGEGTRSYEQYF	TGCGCCAGCAGCTTGGGAGAGGGGACCCGCTCCTACGAGCAGTACTTC
16	TRBV7-3	NA	TRBJ1-5	few	CASSSLPVYSNQPQHF	TGTGCCAGCAGCTCACTTCCGGTGTATAGCAATCAGCCCCAGCATTTT
17	TRBV12-3/TRBV12-4	TRBD2	TRBJ2-7	many	CASRAGNQREESYEQYF	TGTGCCAGCAGAGCAGGAAACCAGCGGGAGGAATCCTACGAGCAGTACTTC
15	TRBV12-3/TRBV12-4	NA	TRBJ2-3	NA	CASASTGLSTDTQYF	TGTGCCAGCGCCTCGACGGGACTCAGCACAGATACGCAGTATTTT
12	TRBV30	NA	TRBJ2-1	NA	CASWDHYNEQFF	TGTGCCAGTTGGGACCACTACAATGAGCAGTTCTTC
15	TRBV3-1	TRBD2	TRBJ2-2	few	CASSPLAGGVGELFF	TGTGCCAGCAGCCCCCTAGCGGGAGGGGTCGGGGAGCTGTTTTTT
13	TRBV9	NA	TRBJ1-1	NA	CASSYSGGAEAFF	TGTGCCAGCAGCTACAGTGGGGGGGCTGAAGCTTTCTTT
13	TRBV29-1	NA	TRBJ2-1	NA	CSVRESSYNEQFF	TGCAGCGTTAGGGAGAGCTCCTACAATGAGCAGTTCTTC
16	TRBV28	TRBD2	TRBJ2-1	many	CASSKGTSGWVNEQFF	TGTGCCAGCAGTAAAGGGACTAGCGGGTGGGTCAATGAGCAGTTCTTC
14	TRBV14	NA	TRBJ2-1	NA	CASSQGWFRGEQFF	TGTGCCAGCAGCCAAGGGTGGTTTCGTGGAGAGCAGTTCTTC
14	TRBV4-3	TRBD1	TRBJ2-1	NA	CASSQAGQYNEQFF	TGCGCCAGCAGCCAAGCGGGACAGTACAATGAGCAGTTCTTC
17	TRBV20-1	NA	TRBJ2-1	NA	CSGRDRKGGSAYNEQFF	TGCAGCGGGAGGGACAGGAAAGGGGGGAGCGCCTACAATGAGCAGTTCTTC
16	TRBV9	TRBD2	TRBJ2-5	NA	CASSVTAGGREETQYF	TGTGCCAGCAGCGTAACGGCGGGAGGGCGAGAGGAGACCCAGTACTTC